This entry lists 19 T cell receptor beta chains sequenced from one sample in a study of identical twins. TCRdb analysed the 5' RACE reads with MiXCR anew, one entry per CDR3 protein. The sample carries some 250,000 distinct CDR3 sequences, over 5.5% recorded once. The sample was also linked to a second study, of T cells expressing NK-cell markers.

The sequencing sample was made of CD8+ T cells sorted from blood. These receptors were taken from a woman aged 18 to 35 in good health.

This clonotype was detected only a few times. The chain links TRBV5-6 to TRBJ2-2, with TRBD2 matching 9 bases. This CDR3 is built from 17 residues. Germline values: CDR1 SGHDT, CDR2 YYEEEE. The junction had 4 bases not matched to a gene; V was cut back by 1 base and J by 0 bases. DNA of the CDR3: TGTGCCAGCAGCTTGCCTAGCGGGACCCCGAACACCGGGGAGCTGTTTTTT. Amino acid sequence: CASSLPSGTPNTGELFF. The full variable domain, its missing parts supplied by reference TRBV5-6 and TRBJ2-2, is DAGVTQSPTHLIKTRGQQVTLRCSPKSGHDTVSWYQQALGQGPQFIFQYYEEEERQRGNFPDRFSGHQFPNYSSELNVNALLLGDSALYLCASSLPSGTPNTGELFFGEGSRLTVL.

This clonotype came up a few times. V gene TRBV6-2 or TRBV6-3 combines with J gene TRBJ2-7; D perhaps matches TRBD2 (6 bases). The germline V gene has CDR1 MNHEY and CDR2 SVGEGT. This CDR3 has 16 residues. V shed 0 bases and J shed 2 bases, with 14 bases lying between them. This CDR3 reads CASSYSSRGSPYEQYF. For the CDR3, the DNA is TGTGCCAGCAGTTACTCATCTCGGGGGAGTCCCTACGAGCAGTACTTC.

This clonotype was counted ten times or more. This chain links TRBV29-1 with TRBJ2-3; TRBD1 agrees at 9 bases. The CDR3 length is 14 residues. Germline loops: CDR1 SQVTM, CDR2 ANQGSEA. Trimming took 4 bases from V and 3 from J; bases not matched to a gene: 5. The CDR3 nucleotides read TGCAGCGTTGCCGGGACAGGGTGGACAGATACGCAGTATTTT. Protein product: CSVAGTGWTDTQYF.

This clonotype was seen ten or more times. V gene TRBV3-1 combines with J gene TRBJ2-3; 7 positions match TRBD2. The germline V gene encodes CDR1 LGHDT and CDR2 YNNKEL (reference sequence). Trimming at V came to 2 bases and at J to 5 bases, leaving 7 bases not matched to a gene. The CDR3 sequence is 15 residues long. The CDR3 here is CASSQTSALGDTQYF. The DNA for the CDR3 is TGTGCCAGCAGCCAAACTAGCGCCCTCGGAGATACGCAGTATTTT.

This clonotype was counted many times. This chain connects TRBV20-1 to TRBJ2-1, with D unresolved. The CDR3 sequence is 13 residues long. V lost 5 bases, J lost 3 bases, and 11 bases lay in between. CDR1 and CDR2 (germline): DFQATT, SNEGSKA (reference sequence). CDR3 DNA sequence: TGCAGTGCTGCGCGCGCCTTCTACAATGAGCAGTTCTTC. Translating gives CSAARAFYNEQFF.

Concerning this clonotype itself: A much more abundant neighbour one base away suggests this may be a read error. V gene TRBV9 combines with J gene TRBJ1-1; 9 nucleotides match TRBD1. Germline CDR1 reads SGDLS; CDR2 reads YYNGEE. The CDR3 covers 16 residues. Trimming cost V 2 bases and J 1 base; bases outside gene matches: 6. The CDR3 DNA follows: TGTGCCAGCAGCGTGGGACAGGGCATTGGGAACACTGAAGCTTTCTTT. Its protein product is CASSVGQGIGNTEAFF.

V usage is TRBV14 and J usage is TRBJ2-7; 7 bases agree with TRBD2. CDR1 is SGHDN and CDR2 is FVKESK in the germline V gene. The junction had 6 bases not matched to a gene; V was cut back by 4 bases and J by 3 bases. The CDR3 extends over 14 amino acids. For the CDR3, the DNA is TGTGCCAGCAGCCTCAGGGAGGGAAACTACGAGCAGTACTTC. Its translation: CASSLREGNYEQYF. The full variable domain, in which reference TRBV14 and TRBJ2-7 provide the parts outside the CDR3, is EAGVTQFPSHSVIEKGQTVTLRCDPISGHDNLYWYRRVMGKEIKFLLHFVKESKQDESGMPNNRFLAERTGGTYSTLKVQPAELEDSGVYFCASSLREGNYEQYFGPGTRLTVT.

This chain links TRBV12-3 or TRBV12-4 with TRBJ2-2; D is uncertain. The CDR3 extends over 14 amino acids. Trimming cost V 3 bases and J 1 base, with 6 bases left between them. The CDR3 bases are TGTGCCAGCAGTTTTTTCATGAACACCGGGGAGCTGTTTTTT. This encodes CASSFFMNTGELFF.

The V and J genes are TRBV13 and TRBJ2-5, with TRBD2 as a possible D gene (6 bases). The germline CDR1 and CDR2 sequences are PRHDT and FYEKMQ (reference sequence). V lost 5 bases, J lost 0 bases, and 10 bases lay in between. The CDR3 sequence is 14 residues long. The CDR3 sequence is CASSQRGYQETQYF. In nucleotides, the CDR3 is TGTGCCAGCAGCCAACGGGGGTACCAAGAGACCCAGTACTTC.

This clonotype was counted ten times or more. The CDR3 sequence is CASSLGIGAEAFF. The CDR3 bases are TGTGCCAGCAGCTTGGGGATCGGGGCTGAAGCTTTCTTT. The chain is built from TRBV5-6 and TRBJ1-1, with D hard to call. The CDR3 covers 13 residues. CDR1 and CDR2 (germline): SGHDT, YYEEEE. The V end was cut by 0 bases, the J end by 6 bases, with 9 bases between.

The table lists this clonotype with many counts. The chain is built from TRBV12-3 or TRBV12-4 and TRBJ1-5, with a tentative D call TRBD1 (5 bases). The CDR3 is 14 amino acids. Trimming removed 5 bases from V and 3 bases from J, with 11 bases in between. CDR3 loop: CASSAGTINQPQHF. The CDR3 DNA is TGTGCCAGCAGTGCCGGGACGATCAATCAGCCCCAGCATTTT.

This clonotype was picked up many times. This chain uses TRBV10-3 with TRBJ1-2; 8 bases match TRBD1. Germline V lookup: CDR1 ENHRY, CDR2 SYGVKD. The CDR3 has 14 amino acids. V gave up 5 bases and J gave up 6 bases; unmatched junction bases: 8. The CDR3 nucleotides read TGTGCCATCAGTAGACAGGGGAAGCCGGATGGCTACACCTTC. Translation: CAISRQGKPDGYTF.

This clonotype came up a few times. The chain carries TRBV29-1 and TRBJ2-1, with 13 bases identical to TRBD2. The length of the CDR3 is 14 residues. Germline V gene sequence: CDR1 SQVTM, CDR2 ANQGSEA. V trimming: 6 bases; J trimming: 6 bases; junction bases outside the gene matches: 5. The DNA of the CDR3 is TGCAGCGTGGTTGGACTAGCGGGAGTCAATGAGCAGTTCTTC. It encodes CSVVGLAGVNEQFF.

The sample holds a few counts of this clonotype. This rearrangement joins TRBV2 to TRBJ2-3; D remains unclear. The V end lost 4 bases, the J end lost 6 bases, and 17 bases lay between the germline ends. Germline CDR1 SNHLY, CDR2 FYNNEI. The CDR3 consists of 15 residues. CDR3 DNA: TGTGCCAGCAGTGGGCGAGAGAAAGGGATGGATACGCAGTATTTT. It specifies CASSGREKGMDTQYF.

J is TRBJ2-3 and V is TRBV11-2; 9 positions match TRBD2. Trimming took 5 bases from V and 1 from J; bases not matched to a gene: 16. This CDR3 has 19 amino acids. Germline CDR1 reads SGHAT; CDR2 reads FQNNGV. The chain's CDR3 is CASSAQRGAEVWGTDTQYF. CDR3 nucleotide sequence: TGTGCCAGCAGCGCCCAGCGGGGGGCCGAGGTTTGGGGCACAGATACGCAGTATTTT. The entire variable domain, with the rest obtained from reference TRBV11-2 and TRBJ2-3, is as follows: EAGVAQSPRYKIIEKRQSVAFWCNPISGHATLYWYQQILGQGPKLLIQFQNNGVVDDSQLPKDRFSAERLKGVDSTLKIQPAKLEDSAVYLCASSAQRGAEVWGTDTQYFGPGTRLTVL.

This clonotype was counted only a few times. Written as DNA, the CDR3 is TGTGCCAGCAATCCAGCTGCCGGCTACGAGCAGTACTTC. Its protein product is CASNPAAGYEQYF. The chain is built from TRBV2 and TRBJ2-7, with D unresolved. Looked up from germline, CDR1 is SNHLY and CDR2 is FYNNEI. This CDR3 spans 13 amino acids. Trimming shortened V by 7 bases and J by 3 bases, and 13 bases separated the two germline ends.

This clonotype turned up a few times. CDR3 sequence: CASSKVVPVLLTDTQYF. In nucleotides, the CDR3 is TGTGCCAGCAGCAAAGTAGTCCCAGTTTTACTCACAGATACGCAGTATTTT. The rearrangement uses TRBV21-1 and TRBJ2-3; the table's D gene call, TRBD2, was not cross checked with the DNA. TRBV21-1 is a listed pseudogene. This CDR3 spans 17 amino acids.

As regards this clonotype: A read error may account for a junction end that differs from germline. The gene calls are TRBV3-1 and TRBJ2-1; 7 bases line up with TRBD1. The germline CDR1 and CDR2 sequences are LGHDT and YNNKEL (reference sequence). The CDR3 runs 12 residues. The CDR3 region has the DNA TGTGCCTGCAGCCAAAGGGACAGAGAGCAGTTCTTC. As protein: CACSQRDREQFF.

The rearrangement joins TRBV4-1 to TRBJ1-6, with TRBD1 matching over 8 bases. The CDR3 is 15 residues long. Trimming at V came to 3 bases and at J to 3 bases, leaving 1 base not matched to a gene. Germline CDR1 and CDR2: MGHRA and YSYEKL. Written as DNA, the CDR3 is TGCGCCAGCAGCCACGACAGGGGCTATAATTCACCCCTCCACTTT. Protein: CASSHDRGYNSPLHF.